This entry lists 21 T cell receptor beta chains sequenced from one sample in a study of blood T cells in healthy people across ages. Together with a sample-barcoded 5' primer, a J-beta primer mix was included in a second PCR lasting roughly 6 to 12 cycles. Each CDR3 protein gets one entry after TCRdb re-called the 5' RACE reads with MiXCR. Of some 1.6 million distinct CDR3 sequences in the sample, roughly 32% were seen once. Sequenced material: blood. The receptors derive from a woman in her twenties or thirties in good health.

The rearrangement links TRBV6-1 to TRBJ2-7; TRBD1 matches at 12 bases. Trimming cost V 4 bases and J 2 bases; bases outside gene matches: 6. The germline CDR1 and CDR2 sequences are MNHNS and SASEGT. The CDR3 runs to 16 residues. For the CDR3, the DNA is TGTGCCAGCAGTGTCCTGGGACAGGGGGCACCCTACGAGCAGTACTTC. Residues: CASSVLGQGAPYEQYF.

This clonotype was counted a few times. This chain uses TRBV6-2 or TRBV6-3 with TRBJ2-1; TRBD2 matches 13 bases. Germline-derived CDR1 and CDR2 are MNHEY and SVGEGT. Trimming cost V 4 bases and J 0 bases; bases outside gene matches: 9. There are 19 residues in the CDR3. DNA for the CDR3: TGTGCCAGCAGTTCCCCGACTAGCGGGGGGCTCACCTCCTACAATGAGCAGTTCTTC. This encodes CASSSPTSGGLTSYNEQFF.

CDR3 DNA: TGTGCCAGCAGTTTTGGGGGCCAGGGGGTTTACGAGCAGTACTTC. As protein: CASSFGGQGVYEQYF. The chain has TRBV28 and TRBJ2-7, with TRBD1 matching over 7 bases. Trimming cost V 3 bases and J 4 bases; bases outside gene matches: 9. The germline V gene has CDR1 MDHEN and CDR2 SYDVKM. The CDR3 covers 15 residues.

This clonotype appeared many times. V is TRBV4-1 and J is TRBJ2-5, with D maybe TRBD2 (5 bases). V was clipped by 4 bases and J by 4 bases, with 13 bases between them. The CDR3 contains 14 residues. In germline, CDR1 is MGHRA, CDR2 YSYEKL. The DNA of the CDR3 is TGCGCCAGCAGCCTTCCGGGAATAGGAGAGACCCAGTACTTC. Translation gives CASSLPGIGETQYF.

The V and J genes are TRBV27 and TRBJ2-5; 8 bases align to TRBD1. CDR3 length: 15 residues. From germline, CDR1 is MNHEY and CDR2 SMNVEV (reference sequence). V shed 5 bases and J 4 bases; nucleotides not matched to a gene: 9. The CDR3 DNA is TGTGCCAGCAGTGACAGGGGAGGATTGGTAGAGACCCAGTACTTC. It is translated as CASSDRGGLVETQYF.

The gene calls are TRBV7-3 and TRBJ2-3, with a weak D call TRBD1 (6 bases). V lost 5 bases and J 6 bases, leaving 12 bases between the germline ends. CDR3 length: 13 residues. Germline V gene lookup returns CDR1 SGHTA and CDR2 FQGTGA. The CDR3 loop is CASSLQGKDTQYF. Written as DNA, the CDR3 is TGTGCCAGCAGCCTACAGGGAAAGGATACGCAGTATTTT.

In its sample, this clonotype was seen a few times. The CDR3 sequence is CASSQTSGVRNYGYTF. In DNA, the CDR3 is TGTGCCAGCAGCCAGACTTCAGGTGTGAGAAACTATGGCTACACCTTC. The rearrangement joins TRBV3-1 to TRBJ1-2; no clear D. Trimming stripped 3 bases from V and 2 bases from J, with 16 bases between. The CDR3 runs 16 residues. The germline V gene encodes CDR1 LGHDT and CDR2 YNNKEL (reference sequence). Full variable domain (rest looked up from reference TRBV3-1 and TRBJ1-2): DTAVSQTPKYLVTQMGNDKSIKCEQNLGHDTMYWYKQDSKKFLKIMFSYNNKELIINETVPNRFSPKSPDKAHLNLHINSLELGDSAVYFCASSQTSGVRNYGYTFGSGTRLTVV.

This clonotype was seen more than once but under ten times. The chain recombines TRBV7-3 with TRBJ2-1; a possible D gene is TRBD2 (6 bases). V was shortened by 3 bases and J by 5 bases, with 14 bases between the two germline ends. The CDR3 length is 15 residues. From germline, CDR1 is SGHTA and CDR2 FQGTGA. CDR3 DNA sequence: TGTGCCAGCAGCTTTAGCGGATTCCCCAACAATGAGCAGTTCTTC. Translated, it gives CASSFSGFPNNEQFF. The whole variable domain, remainder taken from reference TRBV7-3 and TRBJ2-1, is GAGVSQTPSNKVTEKGKYVELRCDPISGHTALYWYRQSLGQGPEFLIYFQGTGAADDSGLPNDRFFAVRPEGSVSTLKIQRTERGDSAVYLCASSFSGFPNNEQFFGPGTRLTVL.

This clonotype has more than one count but fewer than ten. This chain uses TRBV7-2 with TRBJ2-7, with D perhaps matching TRBD2 (5 bases). CDR1 and CDR2 from the germline V gene are SGHTA and FQGNSA. The V end lost 5 bases, the J end lost 4 bases, and 18 bases lay between the germline ends. The CDR3 sequence is 15 residues long. This chain's CDR3 is CASSPDSSTPYEQYF. The CDR3 region has the DNA TGTGCCAGCAGCCCGGACTCTTCGACCCCTTACGAGCAGTACTTC.

This clonotype was recorded a few times. V gene TRBV4-1 combines with J gene TRBJ2-3; TRBD2 might be the D (6 bases). Trimming removed 3 bases at V and 4 bases at J, with 23 bases between. This CDR3 region has 18 residues. The germline V gene encodes CDR1 MGHRA and CDR2 YSYEKL. This chain's CDR3 is CASSHSSTSLVSSDTQYF. Here the CDR3 DNA reads TGCGCCAGCAGCCACTCCTCGACTAGTTTGGTTTCATCAGATACGCAGTATTTT.

The V call is TRBV6-1, the J call TRBJ2-3, with D perhaps given as TRBD1 or TRBD2 (5 bases each). The V end was cut by 7 bases, the J end by 4 bases, with 15 bases between. The germline V gene encodes CDR1 MNHNS and CDR2 SASEGT. CDR3 length: 14 residues. The CDR3 nucleotides are TGTGCCAGCAACCCGATGGGACGGGCAGATACGCAGTATTTT. It yields the protein CASNPMGRADTQYF.

This clonotype was detected only once. One junction end disagrees with the germline gene, perhaps due to a read error. The chain has TRBV29-1 and TRBJ2-1; no firm D call. The CDR3 consists of 11 residues. In germline, CDR1 is SQVTM, CDR2 ANQGSEA. CDR3 in amino acids: CGVGTHNEQFF. The CDR3 DNA follows: TGCGGCGTCGGCACTCACAATGAGCAGTTCTTC.

This clonotype was recorded a few times. The chain links TRBV7-3 to TRBJ1-1; 10 positions agree with TRBD1. V was pared by 5 bases and J by 0 bases, with 6 bases of the junction left unmatched. There are 16 residues in the CDR3. Germline lookup yields CDR1 SGHTA and CDR2 FQGTGA. This CDR3 reads CASSPGTGAMNTEAFF. The CDR3 DNA sequence: TGTGCCAGCAGCCCCGGGACAGGGGCAATGAACACTGAAGCTTTCTTT.

Concerning this clonotype: The germline gene is not matched at one end of the junction; a read error may be the cause. V is TRBV20-1 and J is TRBJ2-1; 7 bases align to TRBD2. CDR1 is DFQATT, CDR2 SNEGSKA, per germline (reference sequence). This CDR3 contains 19 residues. This chain's CDR3 is CSATTPGLYSLQEANGQFF. CDR3 DNA sequence: TGCAGTGCCACCACACCGGGACTATACTCCCTCCAAGAGGCCAATGGGCAGTTCTTC.

The CDR3 sequence is CSALLAGGNEQFF. DNA for the CDR3: TGCAGTGCCCTACTAGCGGGGGGAAATGAGCAGTTCTTC. The rearrangement links TRBV20-1 to TRBJ2-1; 12 bases line up with TRBD2. Germline CDR1 DFQATT, CDR2 SNEGSKA (reference sequence). V was clipped by 6 bases and J by 7 bases; unmatched bases: 4. The CDR3 spans 13 residues.

CDR3 sequence reads: CASSRPAGGLREQYF. The CDR3 region has the DNA TGTGCCAGCAGCCGGCCCGCGGGGGGACTCCGCGAGCAGTACTTC. The chain couples TRBV3-1 to TRBJ2-7; 8 bases match TRBD2. Germline V lookup: CDR1 LGHDT, CDR2 YNNKEL (reference sequence). V gave up 4 bases and J gave up 6 bases; unmatched junction bases: 11. This CDR3 region has 15 residues.

This clonotype was picked up a small number of times. The CDR3: CASSVAVIPYEQYF. DNA of the CDR3: TGTGCCAGCAGCGTAGCGGTCATCCCATACGAGCAGTACTTC. This sequence joins TRBV9 and TRBJ2-7; no reliable D call. Germline CDR1 is SGDLS and CDR2 is YYNGEE. Trimming shortened V by 0 bases and J by 4 bases, and 11 bases separated the two germline ends. This CDR3 has 14 residues.

The chain links TRBV6-1 to TRBJ1-1; D may be TRBD1 (5 bases). The CDR3 consists of 15 residues. Per germline, CDR1 MNHNS and CDR2 SASEGT. V lost 1 base, J lost 0 bases, and 9 bases lay in between. The CDR3 sequence is CASSEEWGVNTEAFF. CDR3 in DNA: TGTGCCAGCAGTGAAGAATGGGGGGTGAACACTGAAGCTTTCTTT.

A word on this clonotype: Germline is not matched at one junction end, which may reflect a read error. The V and J genes are TRBV12-3 or TRBV12-4 and TRBJ2-3; TRBD2 aligns across 7 bases. The CDR3 has 14 residues. The CDR3 here is CASRISGRADMQYF. As DNA, the CDR3 is TGTGCCAGCAGGATTAGCGGGCGAGCAGATATGCAGTATTTT.

Details on this clonotype: An end of the junction differs from the germline gene, which may be a read error. The chain links TRBV3-1 to TRBJ2-1; D not resolved. CDR3 size: 14 residues. Germline-derived CDR1 and CDR2 are LGHDT and YNNKEL (reference sequence). CDR3 loop: CASSHIDSDNEQFF. DNA of the CDR3: TGTGCCAGCAGCCATATAGACTCCGACAATGAGCAGTTCTTC.

This clonotype was found once. This chain joins TRBV4-2 and TRBJ2-1; D remains unclear. V was cut by 3 bases and J by 0 bases, with 12 bases left in between. Per germline, CDR1 LGHNA and CDR2 YNFKEQ. The CDR3 runs 16 residues. CDR3 nucleotide sequence: TGTGCCAGCAGCCAGGGCCAGGTCAGCTCCTACAATGAGCAGTTCTTC. It codes for CASSQGQVSSYNEQFF.